This is a list of T cell receptor beta chains from one sample in a study of T cell repertoires in cytomegalovirus infection. TCRdb re-derived calls from the reads in MiXCR, one entry per CDR3 protein. The sample consists of a few hundred thousand distinct CDR3 sequences, approximately 15% of them appearing once. Sequenced material: CD8+ T cells from PBMCs. Receptors were obtained from a human donor in good health (CMV status not recorded). Some clones in this sample may be carry-over from other donors' samples. The CDR3 runs from the conserved cysteine through the conserved F or W. The order of the fields is D gene, J gene, clone size, V gene, CDR3 DNA, CDR3 protein. A D gene is named only where the DNA matches it firmly. Not every row has a clone size; where given, it reads once, few, many or a size class.

TRBD2,TRBJ2-2,.,TRBV20-1,TGCAGTGCTACCGAGGGACTAGCGGGGACGAACACCGGGGAGCTGTTTTTT,CSATEGLAGTNTGELFF
.,TRBJ2-7,many,TRBV7-2,TGTGCCAGCAGCTTCGAGAATACAGGGTTCTACGAGCAGTACTTC,CASSFENTGFYEQYF
.,TRBJ1-1,many,TRBV5-8,TGTGCCAGCAGCTTTAGGGACTTGGGCACTGAAGCTTTCTTT,CASSFRDLGTEAFF
.,TRBJ2-2,.,TRBV7-9,TGTGCCAGCAGGCCGGAGGGGACCGGGGAGCTGTTTTTT,CASRPEGTGELFF
TRBD1,TRBJ1-5,.,TRBV24-1,TGTGCCACCGGACAGGGGCCTCAGCCCCAGCATTTT,CATGQGPQPQHF
TRBD1,TRBJ1-1,many,TRBV7-8,TGTGCCAGCAGCTTTCCAGGGGGTAGGGCTGAAGCTTTCTTT,CASSFPGGRAEAFF
.,TRBJ1-2,many,TRBV7-9,TGTGCCAGCAGCTTGATAGTTAACTATGGCTACACCTTC,CASSLIVNYGYTF
TRBD1,TRBJ1-4,many,TRBV7-2,TGTGCCAGCAGCTTAACGACGGGGACAGGGCCCGACGGACTGTTTTTT,CASSLTTGTGPDGLFF
TRBD1,TRBJ2-3,many,TRBV24-1,TGTGCCACCAGTGATCGACAGGGGGACACAGATACGCAGTATTTT,CATSDRQGDTDTQYF
TRBD1,TRBJ2-1,few,TRBV5-4,TGTGCCAGCAGCACACTGCCGGGACAGGCGTTAGAGGCGTCCTACAATGAGCAGTTCTTC,CASSTLPGQALEASYNEQFF
.,TRBJ2-1,few,TRBV7-2,TGTGCCAGCAGCTTAGCGTGGGGACCCAACCTTGAGCAGTTCTTC,CASSLAWGPNLEQFF
.,TRBJ2-3,many,TRBV28,TGTGCCAGCAGTTTACTCGACAGGAGAATTAGCACAGATACGCAGTATTTT,CASSLLDRRISTDTQYF
.,TRBJ1-1,.,TRBV12-5,TGTGCCGACGGTCCGGGCACTGAAGCTTTCTTT,CADGPGTEAFF
.,TRBJ2-3,many,TRBV27,TGTGCCAGCAGCTTAGGGGGGGATACGCAGTATTTT,CASSLGGDTQYF
.,TRBJ2-2,.,TRBV9,TGTGCCAGCAGCGTAAGACCCTTGACAGGGAGGGCAACCACCGGGGAGCTGTTTTTT,CASSVRPLTGRATTGELFF
TRBD1,TRBJ2-1,.,TRBV28,TGTGCCAGCAGTCGAGACAGGGGGCAAAGGGACAATGAGCAGTTCTTC,CASSRDRGQRDNEQFF
TRBD1,TRBJ1-6,many,TRBV7-2,TGTGCCAGCAGCCCCCCCAACAGGGGTTGGGGTGAAAATAATTCACCCCTCCACTTT,CASSPPNRGWGENNSPLHF
TRBD2,TRBJ2-1,few,TRBV2,TGTGCCAGGGGGACTAGCGGGCCCTACAATGAGCAGTTCTTC,CARGTSGPYNEQFF
.,TRBJ2-7,.,TRBV28,TGTGCCAGCAGTTTAGTGGGGGGCACTGCTTACGAGCAGTACTTC,CASSLVGGTAYEQYF
.,TRBJ1-5,.,TRBV29-1,TGCAGCGTGGTCCCCCAGCATTTT,CSVVPQHF
.,TRBJ2-7,.,TRBV7-9,TGTGCCAGCAGCTCCCACACGGGCCGGGGGTCCTACGAGCAGTACTTC,CASSSHTGRGSYEQYF
TRBD2,TRBJ2-1,many,TRBV12-3/TRBV12-4,TGTGCCAGCAGTCGACTAGCTGGGTACAATGAGCAGTTCTTC,CASSRLAGYNEQFF
TRBD1,TRBJ1-6,few,TRBV20-1,TGCAGTGCTAGAGATCTCGAGGGGCAGGGACAGGGTACCAGGAGAAATTCACCCCTCCACTTT,CSARDLEGQGQGTRRNSPLHF
.,TRBJ2-7,few,TRBV6-8,TGTGCCAGCAGTTGGGACTCGTGGGCGTCCACAAGATTCTACGAGCAGTACTTC,CASSWDSWASTRFYEQYF
.,TRBJ1-5,many,TRBV7-9,TGTGCCAGCAGCGGACGGACGGACAAGCCCCAGCATTTT,CASSGRTDKPQHF
TRBD2,TRBJ2-2,many,TRBV7-2,TGTGCCAGCAGCTTAGAGCCGGGACTAGCGGGGGAAAACACCGGGGAGCTGTTTTTT,CASSLEPGLAGENTGELFF
TRBD2,TRBJ2-2,few,TRBV7-3,TGTGCCAGCAGCTTAACGGGAGGGCCCGGGGAGCTGTTTTTT,CASSLTGGPGELFF
.,TRBJ2-3,few,TRBV6-1,TGTGCCAGCAGTCTATTGACTGAAACAGATACGCAGTATTTT,CASSLLTETDTQYF
.,TRBJ1-1,.,TRBV7-9,TGTGCCAGCAGCCAATACAGGGTGGGGAACACTGAAGCTTTCTTT,CASSQYRVGNTEAFF
TRBD1,TRBJ1-2,many,TRBV6-6,TGTGCCAGCAGTTACTCGGACAGGGATGTCTATGGCTACACCTTC,CASSYSDRDVYGYTF
.,TRBJ2-7,.,TRBV4-2,TGTGCCAGCAGCCCACAGAGGGACGGGGACGAGCAGTACTTC,CASSPQRDGDEQYF
.,TRBJ1-5,few,TRBV4-1,TGCGCCAGCAGCCAAGAGGGCAGTCCTAGCAATCAGCCCCAGCATTTT,CASSQEGSPSNQPQHF
TRBD1,TRBJ1-3,many,TRBV7-2,TGTGCCAGCAGCCCGGACAGGGGTCACGGAAACACCATATATTTT,CASSPDRGHGNTIYF
TRBD1,TRBJ2-2,many,TRBV7-9,TGTGCCAGCAGCCCCAGACAGGGGGCCGGAGGGGAGCTGTTTTTT,CASSPRQGAGGELFF
.,TRBJ1-1,.,TRBV19,TGTGCCAGTAGTATTGGGGTCATGAACACTGAAGCTTTCTTT,CASSIGVMNTEAFF
.,TRBJ2-5,few,TRBV7-9,TGTGCCAGCAGCCGCCCGCCCCAGGCAGAGACCCAGTACTTC,CASSRPPQAETQYF
.,TRBJ2-5,.,TRBV2,TGTGCCAGCAGCCAAACACTAGCAGAGTACCAAGAGACCCAGTACTTC,CASSQTLAEYQETQYF
.,TRBJ1-5,many,TRBV10-3,TGTGCCATCAGCCTTTTAGGGGGGGATCAGCCCCAGCATTTT,CAISLLGGDQPQHF
TRBD2,TRBJ2-3,many,TRBV7-2,TGTGCCAGCAGCTTGACTAGCGGGGGCCTCACAGATACGCAGTATTTT,CASSLTSGGLTDTQYF
TRBD1,TRBJ2-7,.,TRBV7-6,TGTGCCAGCAGCCCGACGGACAGGCGCTCCTACGAGCAGTACTTC,CASSPTDRRSYEQYF
.,TRBJ2-1,.,TRBV6-1,TGTGCCAGCAGTGAACCTTTCGATGAGCAGTTCTTC,CASSEPFDEQFF
.,TRBJ2-1,.,TRBV29-1,TGCAGCGGGGGAGGGACATCGCGATACAATGAGCAGTTCTTC,CSGGGTSRYNEQFF
.,TRBJ1-1,many,TRBV7-8,TGTGCCAGCAGCGATACAGTGAACACTGAAGCTTTCTTT,CASSDTVNTEAFF
TRBD2,TRBJ2-4,.,TRBV5-6,TGTGCCAGCAGCCCGGGAGCGGGGGGCCTAAACATTCAGTACTTC,CASSPGAGGLNIQYF
.,TRBJ1-6,few,TRBV12-3/TRBV12-4,TGTGCCAGCAGTTTCACCCCTGCGGGCGTTAATAATTCACCCCTCCACTTT,CASSFTPAGVNNSPLHF
.,TRBJ2-1,few,TRBV6-5,TGTGCCAGCAGACCCCTAGCGGCAAGGGGGGATGAGCAGTTCTTC,CASRPLAARGDEQFF
.,TRBJ2-2,many,TRBV7-9,TGTGCCAGCAGCGTTAGTGGAACCGGGGAGCTGTTTTTT,CASSVSGTGELFF
.,TRBJ1-1,.,TRBV20-1,TGCAGTGCTATGAGTCTCGGGGGCGCCCTGGAAGCTTTCTTT,CSAMSLGGALEAFF
.,TRBJ1-1,many,TRBV7-9,TGTGCCAGCAGCGCAGGGAGTAGGGGGTCCACTGAAGCTTTCTTT,CASSAGSRGSTEAFF
TRBD2,TRBJ2-5,.,TRBV29-1,TGCAGCGTTGAACTGGTAGCGGGGGCCCCGGTAGGGACCCAGTACTTC,CSVELVAGAPVGTQYF
.,TRBJ1-2,few,TRBV19,TGTGCCAGTAGTATGGCCACTAACTATGGCTACACCTTC,CASSMATNYGYTF
.,TRBJ1-1,.,TRBV5-6,TGTGCCAGCAGCTTGGACACGGATGAAGCTTTCTTT,CASSLDTDEAFF
.,TRBJ1-5,.,TRBV6-6,TGTGCCAGCAGTTACGGACGGTATAGCAATCAGCCCCAGCATTTT,CASSYGRYSNQPQHF
.,TRBJ2-7,many,TRBV12-3/TRBV12-4,TGTGCCAGCAGTTTACCCGGGATGTCCTACGAGCAGTACTTC,CASSLPGMSYEQYF
TRBD1,TRBJ2-5,.,TRBV2,TGTGCCAGCAGTGAAGCCCCACAGGGGTCCGAAGAGACCCAGTACTTC,CASSEAPQGSEETQYF
TRBD1,TRBJ1-1,few,TRBV12-3/TRBV12-4,TGTGCCAGCAGAACAGGGGGTCCTGGCACTGAAGCTTTCTTT,CASRTGGPGTEAFF
.,TRBJ2-1,.,TRBV7-2,TGTGCCAGCAGCTTAGGCGCGGGCTCTCGCAATGAGCAGTTCTTC,CASSLGAGSRNEQFF
.,TRBJ2-1,.,TRBV7-9,TGTGCCAATGGGGGTTCAGATGAGCAGTTCTTC,CANGGSDEQFF
TRBD1,TRBJ1-1,many,TRBV6-1,TGTGCCAGCAGTCCAGACGGACAGGGGCAACGGAACACTGAAGCTTTCTTT,CASSPDGQGQRNTEAFF
.,TRBJ2-7,few,TRBV11-1,TGTGCCAGCAGCTTAGATGTGACCGGGCCCTACGAGCAGTACTTC,CASSLDVTGPYEQYF